These 32 T cell receptor beta chains share one sample of origin, sequenced in a study of blood T cell repertoires in COVID-19. Some clones are missing from TCRdb's copy, which holds only in-frame ones; the method was immunoSEQ multiplex PCR. The profile covers a few hundred thousand clones, with 70% to 90% appearing a single time and 3.5% to 5.5% taken by the ten largest. Sequencing was done on a sample of PBMCs or T cells enriched from blood (not recorded which). The receptor set was obtained from a woman aged 25 to 45 who had recovered from COVID-19.

The chain is built from TRBV23-1 and TRBJ1-1; D call uncertain. TRBV23-1 counts as an open reading frame of uncertain function. Trimming removed 0 bases at V and 0 bases at J, with 8 bases between. CDR3 length: 15 amino acids. CDR3 nucleotides: TGCGCCAGCAGTCAATCGGGCAGGATGAACACTGAAGCTTTCTTT. It codes for CASSQSGRMNTEAFF.

This chain uses TRBV7-9 with TRBJ2-7, with a possible D match to TRBD2 (5 bases). There are 13 residues in the CDR3. CDR1 and CDR2 from the germline V gene are SEHNR and FQNEAQ (reference sequence). V lost 3 bases to trimming and J lost 2 bases, with 8 bases between them. The CDR3 bases are TGTGCCAGCAGCTTTAAGACTACCTACGAGCAGTACTTC. Residues: CASSFKTTYEQYF.

The genes are TRBV12-2 and TRBJ2-7; TRBD2, as called in the table, went unchecked against the DNA. TRBV12-2 is termed a pseudogene. The CDR3 spans 14 residues. CDR3 bases: TGTGCAAGTCGCTTAGCGCGGCGAACCTACGAGCAGTACTTC. The encoded protein is CASRLARRTYEQYF.

This chain links TRBV19 with TRBJ2-1; 9 positions agree with TRBD2. The CDR3 covers 15 residues. CDR1 and CDR2 from the germline V gene are LNHDA and SQIVND (reference sequence). V shed 7 bases, J shed 7 bases, and the junction held 11 bases outside the gene matches. For the CDR3, the DNA is TGTGCCAGTAACATTGCGGGAGGGCCTGTGAATGAGCAGTTCTTC. Its protein product is CASNIAGGPVNEQFF.

This clone was found a few times. J is TRBJ1-5 and V is TRBV6-6; no definite D call. The CDR3 is 16 amino acids. Trimming took 2 bases from V and 7 from J, leaving 18 bases between them. Germline loops: CDR1 MNHNY, CDR2 SVGAGI (reference sequence). CDR3 residues: CASSYVQTQWSQPQHF. In DNA, the CDR3 is TGTGCCAGCAGTTACGTTCAGACCCAGTGGAGCCAGCCCCAGCATTTT.

This clone occurred a few times. The chain employs TRBV28 and TRBJ2-7; no firm D call. Germline-derived CDR1 and CDR2 are MDHEN and SYDVKM. The V gene lost 2 bases and the J gene lost 0 bases, with 5 bases spanning the gap. The CDR3 totals 13 residues. The CDR3, as DNA: TGTGCCAGCAGTTTACCCTACTCCTACGAGCAGTACTTC. Its translation: CASSLPYSYEQYF.

This chain joins TRBV6-5 and TRBJ2-7, with D possibly TRBD1 on 5 matching bases. Deletions cut 6 bases from V and 0 bases from J, with 15 bases between. The length of the CDR3 is 15 residues. Per germline, CDR1 MNHEY and CDR2 SVGAGI. The CDR3 region is CASRDTGLRSYEQYF. For the CDR3, the DNA is TGTGCCAGCAGGGATACAGGCCTCCGCTCCTACGAGCAGTACTTC.

This chain joins TRBV5-1 and TRBJ1-2, with D tentatively TRBD1 (5 bases). The CDR3 spans 14 residues. Trimming stripped 3 bases from V and 3 bases from J, with 12 bases between. Per the germline V gene, CDR1 is SGHRS and CDR2 is YFSETQ. The CDR3 loop reads CASSWGGVYYGYTF. The CDR3 DNA follows: TGCGCCAGCAGCTGGGGCGGGGTTTACTATGGCTACACCTTC.

The rearrangement uses TRBV3-1 (or the pseudogene TRBV3-2) and TRBJ1-5; TRBD1 aligns across 8 bases. This CDR3 is 15 amino acids long. Germline CDR1 is LGHDT and CDR2 is YNNKEL (reference sequence). Unmatched junction bases numbered 7, after V lost 8 bases and J lost 1 base. In DNA form, the CDR3 reads TGTGCCAGCGGACAGGGATCGAGAAGCAATCAGCCCCAGCATTTT. Residues: CASGQGSRSNQPQHF.

The rearrangement uses TRBV5-1 and TRBJ2-3; D unclear. CDR3 length equals 12 residues. V lost 4 bases to trimming and J lost 0 bases, with 3 bases between them. Per germline, CDR1 SGHRS and CDR2 YFSETQ. CDR3 nucleotide sequence: TGCGCCAGCAGCCTTAGCACAGATACGCAGTATTTT. This gives the protein CASSLSTDTQYF.

V usage is TRBV3-1 (or the pseudogene TRBV3-2) and J usage is TRBJ1-3; D is undetermined. The germline V gene has CDR1 LGHDT and CDR2 YNNKEL (reference sequence). Trimming shortened V by 4 bases and J by 7 bases, and 20 bases separated the two germline ends. This CDR3 has 16 amino acids. CDR3 in DNA: TGTGCCAGCAGCCTCCAAGTCGGTCAACCGGGGAACACCATATATTTT. It is translated as CASSLQVGQPGNTIYF.

V usage is TRBV9 and J usage is TRBJ2-7, with 8 bases fitting TRBD2. The germline V gene encodes CDR1 SGDLS and CDR2 YYNGEE. The CDR3 consists of 14 residues. V was pared by 0 bases and J by 6 bases, with 5 bases of the junction left unmatched. The CDR3 nucleotides read TGTGCCAGCAGCGTAGGAGCAAGCGGGGGCGAGCAGTACTTC. Translation gives CASSVGASGGEQYF.

This clone has a single count. V and J are TRBV27 and TRBJ1-5; 7 bases align to TRBD1. Losses at the gene ends were 0 bases for V and 14 bases for J; bases not matched to a gene: 4. Germline lookup yields CDR1 MNHEY and CDR2 SMNVEV (reference sequence). This CDR3 is 12 amino acids long. The CDR3 protein is CASSLSGGREHF. CDR3 DNA: TGTGCCAGCAGTTTATCAGGGGGCCGGGAGCATTTT.

The chain recombines TRBV5-6 with TRBJ2-7, with D perhaps matching TRBD2 (6 bases). The V and J ends lost 4 bases and 9 bases respectively, with 23 bases between them. The germline V gene encodes CDR1 SGHDT and CDR2 YYEEEE. CDR3 length equals 15 residues. DNA for the CDR3: TGTGCCAGCAGCCCTACCAGGAGGGGTCCTGGAGGGCAGTACTTC. It codes for CASSPTRRGPGGQYF. Full variable domain (outside the CDR3, taken from reference TRBV5-6 and TRBJ2-7): DAGVTQSPTHLIKTRGQQVTLRCSPKSGHDTVSWYQQALGQGPQFIFQYYEEEERQRGNFPDRFSGHQFPNYSSELNVNALLLGDSALYLCASSPTRRGPGGQYFGPGTRLTVT.

A few counts support this clone. This rearrangement joins TRBV19 to TRBJ2-5; 10 bases are a match to TRBD1. There are 17 residues in the CDR3. The germline V gene has CDR1 LNHDA and CDR2 SQIVND (reference sequence). V lost 1 base and J lost 5; bases outside the gene matches: 10. In nucleotides, the CDR3 is TGTGCCAGTAGTATAGGGGGCCTGACAGGGGGCAAGGAGACCCAGTACTTC. This codes for CASSIGGLTGGKETQYF.

The chain employs TRBV18 and TRBJ1-1; no clear D gene. This CDR3 is built from 14 residues. Germline-derived CDR1 and CDR2 are KGHSH and LQKENI. V was cut by 3 bases and J by 5 bases, with 13 bases left in between. CDR3 region: CASSPGAEQTEAFF. Written as DNA, the CDR3 is TGTGCCAGCTCACCCGGCGCCGAACAGACTGAAGCTTTCTTT.

The chain recombines TRBV5-1 with TRBJ2-3; TRBD2 aligns across 7 bases. CDR3 length equals 15 residues. Germline-derived CDR1 and CDR2 are SGHRS and YFSETQ. V gave up 3 bases and J gave up 0 bases; unmatched junction bases: 4. The CDR3 reads CASSWGGTSTDTQYF. Here the CDR3 DNA reads TGCGCCAGCAGCTGGGGGGGAACCAGCACAGATACGCAGTATTTT.

The rearrangement joins TRBV18 to TRBJ2-1; TRBD2 aligns across 14 bases. J gave up 6 bases and V 2 bases, and 6 bases lay outside the gene matches. The CDR3 runs 17 residues. Germline V gives CDR1 KGHSH, CDR2 LQKENI. CDR3 sequence reads: CASSPWTSGRSRNEQFF. The CDR3 coding sequence is TGTGCCAGCTCACCATGGACTAGCGGGAGGAGCCGCAATGAGCAGTTCTTC. Full variable domain (missing parts from reference TRBV18 and TRBJ2-1): NAGVMQNPRHLVRRRGQEARLRCSPMKGHSHVYWYRQLPEEGLKFMVYLQKENIIDESGMPKERFSAEFPKEGPSILRIQQVVRGDSAAYFCASSPWTSGRSRNEQFFGPGTRLTVL.

J is TRBJ2-7 and V is TRBV7-6, with D possibly TRBD1 on 6 matching bases. This CDR3 contains 12 residues. The V gene lost 5 bases and the J gene lost 7 bases, with 12 bases spanning the gap. Germline CDR1 SGHVS, CDR2 FNYEAQ. CDR3 nucleotide sequence: TGTGCCAGCAGCCAATTAACAGGGGAGCAGTACTTC. Translating it yields CASSQLTGEQYF. Drawing the rest from reference TRBV7-6 and TRBJ2-7, the complete variable domain is GAGVSQSPRYKVTKRGQDVALRCDPISGHVSLYWYRQALGQGPEFLTYFNYEAQQDKSGLPNDRFSAERPEGSISTLTIQRTEQRDSAMYRCASSQLTGEQYFGPGTRLTVT.

Ten or more counts support this clone. The rearrangement joins TRBV10-2 to TRBJ2-1; perhaps TRBD2 as D (6 bases). The CDR3 is 15 amino acids. Germline V gene data show CDR1 as WSHSY and CDR2 as SAAADI. V was clipped by 4 bases and J by 0 bases, with 10 bases between them. The CDR3, as DNA: TGCGCCAGCAGTGCGGGGGATCCCTCCTACAATGAGCAGTTCTTC. Protein sequence: CASSAGDPSYNEQFF.

The chain couples TRBV19 to TRBJ1-5; D may be TRBD1 (6 bases). The CDR3 length is 14 residues. V dropped 4 bases and J dropped 4 bases, with 11 bases sitting between them. Germline V lookup: CDR1 LNHDA, CDR2 SQIVND (reference sequence). The CDR3 is CASSRQVNNQPQHF. In DNA form, the CDR3 reads TGTGCCAGTAGTAGACAGGTGAATAATCAGCCCCAGCATTTT.

The chain combines TRBV28 with TRBJ1-1; TRBD1 matches at 9 bases. Trimming took 6 bases from V and 10 from J; bases not matched to a gene: 9. Per germline, CDR1 MDHEN and CDR2 SYDVKM. This CDR3 comprises 13 residues. CDR3 sequence: CASSGTGRFGAFF. The CDR3 DNA reads TGTGCCAGCAGCGGGACAGGGCGGTTTGGAGCTTTCTTT.

The rearrangement links TRBV27 to TRBJ2-7, with 7 positions matching TRBD2. Trimming cost V 4 bases and J 5 bases; bases outside gene matches: 2. The CDR3 runs to 12 residues. Looked up from germline, CDR1 is MNHEY and CDR2 is SMNVEV (reference sequence). The CDR3 DNA sequence: TGTGCCAGCAGTTCGGCGGGGGACGAGCAGTACTTC. Its protein is CASSSAGDEQYF.

The chain has TRBV7-3 and TRBJ2-2; D not resolved. V was cut by 1 base and J by 4 bases, with 13 bases left in between. The CDR3 has 16 amino acids. The germline V gene has CDR1 SGHTA and CDR2 FQGTGA. CDR3 in DNA: TGTGCCAGCAGCTTAAAAAGCGTACCGAGCACCGGGGAGCTGTTTTTT. This sequence encodes CASSLKSVPSTGELFF.

The chain is built from TRBV7-2 and TRBJ1-4; unclear D gene. V was cut by 0 bases and J by 8 bases, with 10 bases left in between. From germline, CDR1 is SGHTA and CDR2 FQGNSA. This CDR3 region has 14 residues. CDR3 residues: CASSLAGLREKLFF. CDR3 nucleotide sequence: TGTGCCAGCAGCTTAGCTGGACTCCGAGAAAAACTGTTTTTT. The whole variable domain, remainder taken from reference TRBV7-2 and TRBJ1-4, is GAGVSQSPSNKVTEKGKDVELRCDPISGHTALYWYRQSLGQGLEFLIYFQGNSAPDKSGLPSDRFSAERTGGSVSTLTIQRTQQEDSAVYLCASSLAGLREKLFFGSGTQLSVL.

This clone occurred a few times. J is TRBJ1-5 and V is TRBV19; 8 bases are a match to TRBD1. The junction had 3 bases not matched to a gene; V was cut back by 4 bases and J by 1 base. The CDR3 is 15 amino acids. Germline CDR1 is LNHDA and CDR2 is SQIVND (reference sequence). CDR3: CASSNRDRSNQPQHF. The CDR3 DNA reads as TGTGCCAGTAGTAACCGGGACAGGAGCAATCAGCCCCAGCATTTT.

The chain has TRBV5-1 and TRBJ1-1; no reliable D call. Germline assignment: CDR1 SGHRS and CDR2 YFSETQ. This CDR3 is 14 amino acids long. V lost 2 bases, J lost 1 base, and 9 bases lay in between. This CDR3 is CASSFPRRNTEAFF. In DNA form, the CDR3 reads TGCGCCAGCAGCTTTCCCCGCAGGAACACTGAAGCTTTCTTT.

V gene TRBV7-9 combines with J gene TRBJ2-1; 10 positions agree with TRBD2. Germline CDR1 and CDR2: SEHNR and FQNEAQ (reference sequence). This CDR3 comprises 16 residues. V shed 5 bases, J shed 4 bases, and the junction held 8 bases outside the gene matches. The CDR3: CASSPGLAEPYNEQFF. The CDR3 DNA is TGTGCCAGCAGCCCCGGACTAGCGGAACCTTACAATGAGCAGTTCTTC.

The rearrangement joins TRBV10-3 to TRBJ1-2; TRBD1 might be the D (5 bases). CDR1 is ENHRY, CDR2 SYGVKD, per germline. V was cut by 0 bases and J by 5 bases, with 19 bases left in between. The CDR3 runs to 17 residues. CDR3 residues: CAISESRDSRIPYGYTF. DNA of the CDR3: TGTGCCATCAGTGAGTCCCGGGACTCTCGGATTCCTTATGGCTACACCTTC.

J is TRBJ1-1 and V is TRBV6-5; D is unresolved. The CDR3 spans 14 residues. Germline values: CDR1 MNHEY, CDR2 SVGAGI. V dropped 4 bases and J dropped 0 bases, with 9 bases sitting between them. CDR3 loop: CASSFGTMNTEAFF. The CDR3 coding sequence is TGTGCCAGCAGTTTTGGCACTATGAACACTGAAGCTTTCTTT.

This clone appeared a single time. The chain couples TRBV5-8 to TRBJ2-2; perhaps TRBD1 as D (6 bases). The germline V and J ends were trimmed by 2 bases and 2 bases, with 7 bases remaining between them. The CDR3 has 14 residues. CDR1 and CDR2 (germline): SGHTS, YDEGEE. Here the CDR3 reads CASSFRGNTGELFF. DNA for the CDR3: TGTGCCAGCAGCTTCAGGGGAAACACCGGGGAGCTGTTTTTT. Full variable domain (outside the CDR3, taken from reference TRBV5-8 and TRBJ2-2): EAGVTQSPTHLIKTRGQQATLRCSPISGHTSVYWYQQALGLGLQFLLWYDEGEERNRGNFPPRFSGRQFPNYSSELNVNALELEDSALYLCASSFRGNTGELFFGEGSRLTVL.

The rearrangement links TRBV29-1 to TRBJ2-3; TRBD2 agrees at 8 bases. CDR3 length: 16 amino acids. CDR1 and CDR2 from the germline V gene are SQVTM and ANQGSEA. Germline trimming cut 2 bases from V and 4 bases from J; bases unmatched to any gene: 11. The CDR3 spells CSVESLGAGGADTQYF. The CDR3 DNA sequence: TGCAGCGTTGAATCCCTCGGCGCGGGGGGCGCAGATACGCAGTATTTT.